Shown below are 24 T cell receptor beta chains from a single sample sequenced in a study of blood T cell repertoires in COVID-19. Repertoires were generated with immunoSEQ multiplex PCR, while TCRdb's copy carries only in-frame clones and drops some. Here the sample spans around 120,000 clones, 55% to 70% being singletons. Sequencing was performed on peripheral blood. Receptor source: a woman between 65 and 79 years old with acute or convalescent COVID-19.

The chain carries TRBV6-5 and TRBJ1-3; D perhaps matches TRBD1 (6 bases). The germline V gene has CDR1 MNHEY and CDR2 SVGAGI. Between the trimmed V and J ends, which lost 6 bases and 2 bases, there was a span of 11 bases. There are 14 residues in the CDR3. The CDR3 DNA reads as TGTGCCAGCAGCCAGGGGACGACTGGAAACACCATATATTTT. The encoded protein is CASSQGTTGNTIYF.

This clone was observed a few times. The V gene is TRBV7-3, the J gene TRBJ2-7; weak D call: TRBD1 (6 bases). Germline loops: CDR1 SGHTA, CDR2 FQGTGA. The CDR3 loop spans 13 amino acids. Trimming cost V 5 bases and J 6 bases, with 14 bases left between them. For the CDR3, the DNA is TGTGCCAGCAGCACCCATACAGGGACCGAGCAGTACTTC. Translating gives CASSTHTGTEQYF. The full variable domain, with the rest looked up from reference TRBV7-3 and TRBJ2-7, is GAGVSQTPSNKVTEKGKYVELRCDPISGHTALYWYRQSLGQGPEFLIYFQGTGAADDSGLPNDRFFAVRPEGSVSTLKIQRTERGDSAVYLCASSTHTGTEQYFGPGTRLTVT.

There are a few counts of this clone. The genes are TRBV18 and TRBJ2-5, with 8 positions matching TRBD2. The CDR3 spans 15 residues. V dropped 2 bases and J dropped 4; count of bases not matched to a gene: 6. Germline CDR1 reads KGHSH; CDR2 reads LQKENI. CDR3 in DNA: TGTGCCAGCTCACCAGAGATAGCGGGGAGAGAGACCCAGTACTTC. Translation: CASSPEIAGRETQYF.

The chain uses TRBV10-3 and TRBJ2-7; D is uncertain. Trimming left V 1 base short and J 2 bases short, with 6 bases between. The CDR3 covers 13 residues. Germline V gives CDR1 ENHRY, CDR2 SYGVKD. Here the CDR3 reads CAISELSTYEQYF. For the CDR3, the DNA is TGTGCCATCAGTGAGTTGTCTACCTACGAGCAGTACTTC.

There are a few counts of this clone. V gene TRBV7-8 combines with J gene TRBJ1-2; 9 positions match TRBD1. The germline CDR1 and CDR2 sequences are SGHVS and FQNEAQ. After removal of 1 base from V and 7 bases from J, the junction contained 7 bases not matched to a gene. The CDR3 extends over 15 amino acids. CDR3: CASSLVLQGASGYTF. Written as DNA, the CDR3 is TGTGCCAGCAGCTTAGTTTTACAGGGGGCTTCTGGCTACACCTTC.

The chain employs TRBV10-3 and TRBJ2-7; TRBD1 matches 7 bases. The V gene end was trimmed by 2 bases and the J gene end by 3 bases; junction bases not matched to a gene: 13. CDR1 is ENHRY and CDR2 is SYGVKD in the germline V gene. The CDR3 runs 17 residues. The chain's CDR3 is CAISEVLPQGSNYEQYF. The CDR3, as DNA: TGTGCCATCAGTGAGGTTCTTCCACAGGGGTCGAACTACGAGCAGTACTTC.

The table lists this clone with a count of one. This chain links TRBV5-1 with TRBJ2-7, with 9 positions matching TRBD1. The V segment lost 3 bases and the J segment 2 bases; nucleotides outside the gene matches: 9. The CDR3 is 16 residues long. Germline CDR1 and CDR2: SGHRS and YFSETQ. CDR3 in DNA: TGCGCCAGCAGCTCGAACACCGGGACAGGGACCTACGAGCAGTACTTC. Its translation is CASSSNTGTGTYEQYF.

The rearrangement links TRBV6-1 to TRBJ1-5; D unresolved. CDR1 is MNHNS, CDR2 SASEGT, per germline. The CDR3 extends over 17 amino acids. V lost 3 bases and J 0 bases, leaving 15 bases between the germline ends. The CDR3 region is CASSDDLGSFSNQPQHF. Here the CDR3 DNA reads TGTGCCAGCAGTGATGATCTAGGCAGCTTTAGCAATCAGCCCCAGCATTTT.

This clone was seen a handful of times. The chain carries TRBV7-2 and TRBJ2-7, with D perhaps matching TRBD2 (7 bases). V shed 0 bases and J shed 5 bases, with 17 bases lying between them. This CDR3 has 16 residues. Germline lookup yields CDR1 SGHTA and CDR2 FQGNSA. The CDR3 coding sequence is TGTGCCAGCAGCTTAGCCCCGGGGGGCGCAATCCACGAGCAGTACTTC. This gives the protein CASSLAPGGAIHEQYF.

This clone was seen only a few times. The V gene is TRBV29-1, the J gene TRBJ1-1; 7 bases are a match to TRBD1. The V segment lost 7 bases and the J segment 0 bases; nucleotides outside the gene matches: 5. The germline gives CDR1 SQVTM, CDR2 ANQGSEA. This CDR3 comprises 13 residues. The CDR3 reads CSATGQMNTEAFF. The CDR3 DNA reads as TGCAGCGCCACGGGACAGATGAACACTGAAGCTTTCTTT.

V is TRBV19 and J is TRBJ2-1; perhaps TRBD2 as D (7 bases). V was clipped by 7 bases and J by 7 bases, with 20 bases between them. CDR1 and CDR2 from the germline V gene are LNHDA and SQIVND (reference sequence). The CDR3 extends over 15 amino acids. CDR3 in amino acids: CASKGGGSSFNEQFF. DNA of the CDR3: TGTGCCAGTAAGGGGGGCGGGAGTAGTTTTAATGAGCAGTTCTTC.

Remarks on this clone: Other nucleotide sequences in the sample specify the same CDR3. V usage is TRBV9 and J usage is TRBJ1-4; D unresolved. From germline, CDR1 is SGDLS and CDR2 YYNGEE. The CDR3 extends over 15 amino acids. V was shortened by 0 bases and J by 4 bases, with 10 bases between the two germline ends. The CDR3 region is CASSVGGRLNEKLFF. Written as DNA, the CDR3 is TGTGCCAGCAGCGTAGGAGGGAGACTTAATGAAAAACTGTTTTTT.

The genes are TRBV19 and TRBJ1-3; possibly TRBD1 for D (6 bases). CDR1 and CDR2 (germline): LNHDA, SQIVND (reference sequence). Trimming removed 7 bases at V and 0 bases at J, with 13 bases between. This CDR3 spans 15 amino acids. The DNA for the CDR3 is TGTGCCAGTACCTTGGGGACACACTCTGGAAACACCATATATTTT. Protein: CASTLGTHSGNTIYF. The full variable domain, with the rest looked up from reference TRBV19 and TRBJ1-3, is DGGITQSPKYLFRKEGQNVTLSCEQNLNHDAMYWYRQDPGQGLRLIYYSQIVNDFQKGDIAEGYSVSREKKESFPLTVTSAQKNPTAFYLCASTLGTHSGNTIYFGEGSWLTVV.

The V call is TRBV19, the J call TRBJ2-5, with a tentative D call TRBD1 (6 bases). Germline CDR1 is LNHDA and CDR2 is SQIVND (reference sequence). V was trimmed by 5 bases and J by 1 base, leaving 11 bases between them. The CDR3 is made up of 14 amino acids. CDR3 sequence: CASSPDSLQETQYF. The CDR3 DNA reads TGTGCCAGTAGTCCGGACAGCCTCCAAGAGACCCAGTACTTC.

Concerning this clone itself: A read error may produce the germline difference seen at one junction end. The genes are TRBV7-7 and TRBJ2-3, with 8 nucleotides matching TRBD1. This CDR3 is built from 13 residues. Germline lookup yields CDR1 SSHAT and CDR2 FNYEAQ (reference sequence). The CDR3 region has the DNA TGTGCTAGCAGCATCGGACAGGGTGATACGCAGTATTTT. Encoded protein: CASSIGQGDTQYF.

The chain recombines TRBV21-1 with TRBJ2-7; TRBD1 is the table's D call and was not checked against the DNA. TRBV21-1 is a pseudogene locus. This CDR3 region has 16 residues. The CDR3 is CASSLSGRGSSYEQYF. CDR3 sequence (DNA): TGTGCCAGCAGTCTTTCGGGCAGGGGGAGCTCCTACGAGCAGTACTTC.

The V gene is TRBV11-2, the J gene TRBJ2-7; possibly TRBD2 for D (6 bases). CDR1 is SGHAT, CDR2 FQNNGV, per germline. V gave up 1 base and J gave up 2 bases, with 9 bases separating them. The CDR3 loop spans 14 amino acids. DNA of the CDR3: TGTGCCAGCAGCTTAGCGGGCGGGACCTACGAGCAGTACTTC. Translating it yields CASSLAGGTYEQYF.

In its sample, this clone was seen a few times. The V and J genes are TRBV4-1 and TRBJ1-5; 10 bases fit TRBD1. The V gene's germline CDR1 is MGHRA and CDR2 YSYEKL. The V gene end was trimmed by 1 base and the J gene end by 0 bases; junction bases not matched to a gene: 9. This CDR3 contains 19 residues. The CDR3 coding sequence is TGCGCCAGCAGCCAAGTGGGCCCCGGGACAGGGGTTAGCAATCAGCCCCAGCATTTT. Translation gives CASSQVGPGTGVSNQPQHF.

Turning to this clone: At one boundary the junction diverges from the germline segment, which might be a read error. The V gene is TRBV7-7, the J gene TRBJ2-5; weak D call: TRBD2 (5 bases). Germline assignment: CDR1 SSHAT and CDR2 FNYEAQ (reference sequence). CDR3 size: 15 residues. The CDR3 loop reads CASSLVPSTQETQYF. CDR3 coding DNA: TGTGCTAGCAGCCTAGTTCCTAGCACCCAAGAGACCCAGTACTTC.

The chain has TRBV24-1 and TRBJ1-1; 7 bases fit TRBD1. CDR3 length: 13 amino acids. V trimming: 7 bases; J trimming: 0 bases; junction bases outside the gene matches: 1. Germline assignment: CDR1 KGHDR and CDR2 SFDVKD. DNA for the CDR3: TGTGCCACCAGGGGACAGTTGAACACTGAAGCTTTCTTT. This encodes CATRGQLNTEAFF.

There are many counts of this clone. This chain joins TRBV30 and TRBJ1-5; D is unresolved. Trimming cost V 4 bases and J 1 base, with 11 bases left between them. This CDR3 has 14 residues. The germline V gene has CDR1 GTSNPN and CDR2 SVGIG (reference sequence). CDR3 amino acids: CAWTGSGSNQPQHF. CDR3 bases: TGTGCCTGGACCGGGTCGGGGAGCAATCAGCCCCAGCATTTT. The full variable domain, completed using reference TRBV30 and TRBJ1-5, is SQTIHQWPATLVQPVGSPLSLECTVEGTSNPNLYWYRQAAGRGLQLLFYSVGIGQISSEVPQNLSASRPQDRQFILSSKKLLLSDSGFYLCAWTGSGSNQPQHFGDGTRLSIL.

This clone was seen a few times. CDR3 DNA: TGCGCCAGCAGCCAAGAACCGGGGGGCTACGAGCAGTACTTC. Its protein product is CASSQEPGGYEQYF. V and J are TRBV4-3 and TRBJ2-7; 7 bases fit TRBD2. CDR1 LGHNA and CDR2 YSLEER come from the germline V gene. V shed 0 bases and J 3 bases; nucleotides not matched to a gene: 2. This CDR3 has 14 amino acids.

The sample holds a few counts of this clone. The chain uses TRBV2 and TRBJ1-5; D is possibly TRBD1 (6 bases). The CDR3 loop spans 14 amino acids. Trimming removed 4 bases at V and 3 bases at J, with 10 bases between. Germline assignment: CDR1 SNHLY and CDR2 FYNNEI. Here the CDR3 DNA reads TGTGCCAGCAGTGTAGGACAGTACAATCAGCCCCAGCATTTT. This codes for CASSVGQYNQPQHF. The whole variable domain, filled in from reference TRBV2 and TRBJ1-5, reads EPEVTQTPSHQVTQMGQEVILRCVPISNHLYFYWYRQILGQKVEFLVSFYNNEISEKSEIFDDQFSVERPDGSNFTLKIRSTKLEDSAMYFCASSVGQYNQPQHFGDGTRLSIL.

The chain carries TRBV5-5 and TRBJ2-7, with 9 bases fitting TRBD1. This CDR3 is 14 amino acids long. CDR1 and CDR2 (germline): SGHKS, YYEKEE (reference sequence). J was trimmed by 2 bases and V by 0 bases; bases with no gene match: 0. The CDR3 reads CASSLGQGAYEQYF. Written as DNA, the CDR3 is TGTGCCAGCAGCTTGGGACAGGGGGCCTACGAGCAGTACTTC.